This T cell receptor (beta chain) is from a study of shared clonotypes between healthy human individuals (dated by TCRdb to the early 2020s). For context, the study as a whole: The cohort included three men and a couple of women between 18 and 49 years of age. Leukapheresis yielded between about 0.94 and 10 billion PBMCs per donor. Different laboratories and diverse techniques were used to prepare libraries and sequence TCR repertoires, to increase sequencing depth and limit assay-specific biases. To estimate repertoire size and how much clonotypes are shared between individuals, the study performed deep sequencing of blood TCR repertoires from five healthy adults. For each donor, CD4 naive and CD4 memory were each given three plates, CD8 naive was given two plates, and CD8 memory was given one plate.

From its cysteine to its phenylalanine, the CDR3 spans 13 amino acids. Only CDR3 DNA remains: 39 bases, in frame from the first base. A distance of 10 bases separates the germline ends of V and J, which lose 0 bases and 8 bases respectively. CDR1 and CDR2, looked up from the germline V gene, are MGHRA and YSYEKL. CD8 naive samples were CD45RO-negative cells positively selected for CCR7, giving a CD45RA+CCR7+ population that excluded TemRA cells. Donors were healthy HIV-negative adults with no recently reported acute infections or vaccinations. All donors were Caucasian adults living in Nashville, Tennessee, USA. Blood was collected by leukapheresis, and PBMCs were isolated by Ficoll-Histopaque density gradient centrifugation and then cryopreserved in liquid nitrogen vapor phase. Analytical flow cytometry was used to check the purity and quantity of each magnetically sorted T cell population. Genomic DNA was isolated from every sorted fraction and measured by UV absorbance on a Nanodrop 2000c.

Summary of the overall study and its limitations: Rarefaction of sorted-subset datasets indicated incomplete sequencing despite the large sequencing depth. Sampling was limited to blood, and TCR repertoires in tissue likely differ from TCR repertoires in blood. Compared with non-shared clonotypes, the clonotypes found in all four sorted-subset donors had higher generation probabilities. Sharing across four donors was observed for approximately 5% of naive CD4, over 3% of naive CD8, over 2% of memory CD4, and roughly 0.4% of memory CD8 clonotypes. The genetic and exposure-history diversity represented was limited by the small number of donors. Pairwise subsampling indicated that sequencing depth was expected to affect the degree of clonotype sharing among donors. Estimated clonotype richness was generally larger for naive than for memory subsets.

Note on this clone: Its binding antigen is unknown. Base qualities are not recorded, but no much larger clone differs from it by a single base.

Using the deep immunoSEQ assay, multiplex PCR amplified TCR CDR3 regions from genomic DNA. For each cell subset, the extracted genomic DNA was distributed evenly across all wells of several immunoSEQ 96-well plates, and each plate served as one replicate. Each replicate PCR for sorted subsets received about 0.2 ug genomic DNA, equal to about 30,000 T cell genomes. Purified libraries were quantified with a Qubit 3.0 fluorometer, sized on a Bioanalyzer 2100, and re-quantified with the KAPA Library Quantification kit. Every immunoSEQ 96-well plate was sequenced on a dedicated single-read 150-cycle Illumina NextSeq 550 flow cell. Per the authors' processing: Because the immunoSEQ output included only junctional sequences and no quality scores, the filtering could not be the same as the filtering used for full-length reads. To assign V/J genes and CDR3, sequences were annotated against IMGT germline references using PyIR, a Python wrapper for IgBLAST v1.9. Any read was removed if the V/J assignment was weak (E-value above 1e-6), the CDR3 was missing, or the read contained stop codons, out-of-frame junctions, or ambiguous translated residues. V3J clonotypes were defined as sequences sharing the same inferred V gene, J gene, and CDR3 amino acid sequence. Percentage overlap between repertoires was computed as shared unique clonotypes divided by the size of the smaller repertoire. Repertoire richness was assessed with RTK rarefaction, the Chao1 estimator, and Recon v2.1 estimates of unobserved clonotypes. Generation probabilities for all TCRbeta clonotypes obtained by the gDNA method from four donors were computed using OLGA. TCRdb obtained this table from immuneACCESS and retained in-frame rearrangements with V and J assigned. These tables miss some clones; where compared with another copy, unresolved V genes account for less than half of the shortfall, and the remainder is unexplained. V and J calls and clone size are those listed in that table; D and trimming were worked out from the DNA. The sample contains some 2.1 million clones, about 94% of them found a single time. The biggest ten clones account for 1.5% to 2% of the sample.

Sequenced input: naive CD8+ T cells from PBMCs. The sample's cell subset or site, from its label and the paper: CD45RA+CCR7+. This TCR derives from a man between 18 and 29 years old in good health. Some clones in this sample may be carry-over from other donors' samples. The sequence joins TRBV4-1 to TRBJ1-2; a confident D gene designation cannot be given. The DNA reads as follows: TGCGCCAGCAGCCAAGATCGGTTGGGCGGCTACACCTTC. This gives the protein CASSQDRLGGYTF.